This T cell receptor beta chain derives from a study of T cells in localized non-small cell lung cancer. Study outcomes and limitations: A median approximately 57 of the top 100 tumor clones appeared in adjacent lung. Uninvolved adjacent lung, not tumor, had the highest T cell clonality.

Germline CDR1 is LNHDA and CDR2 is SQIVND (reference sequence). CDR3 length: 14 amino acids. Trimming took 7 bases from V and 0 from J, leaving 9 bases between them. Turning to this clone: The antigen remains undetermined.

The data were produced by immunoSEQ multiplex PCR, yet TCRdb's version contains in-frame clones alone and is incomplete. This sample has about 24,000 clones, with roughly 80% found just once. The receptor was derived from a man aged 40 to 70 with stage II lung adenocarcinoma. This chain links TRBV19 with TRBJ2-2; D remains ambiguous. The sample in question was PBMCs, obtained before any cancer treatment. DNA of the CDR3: TGTGCCAGTAATACAGCAGCGAACACCGGGGAGCTGTTTTTT. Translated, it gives CASNTAANTGELFF.